This T cell receptor (beta chain) was sequenced in a study of molecular identifiers for immune sequencing clone quantification. Whole-study context: In replicates, RNA from approximately 20,000 or 100,000 naive CD8 cells was divided five ways and four parts were sequenced.

J was trimmed by 6 bases and V by 6 bases; bases with no gene match: 4. The CDR3 runs to 12 residues. This clonotype was recorded at least ten times. One entry per CDR3 protein, called by TCRdb with MiXCR from the PCR reads. The table shows around 480,000 distinct CDR3 sequences, with 20% to 25% occurring only once. Input for naive CD8 libraries was about 18,000 to 1,100,000 sorted cells; the RNA fraction used was 10%, 30% or 50%. Naive CD8 T cells were sorted as CD8+CD4-CCR7+CD45RA+. This sequence was found in a human donor in good health. Some libraries in this study had Jurkat cell RNA spiked in. Material: naive CD8+ T cells from blood, with Jurkat cell RNA spiked in. Subset indicated: FACS-sorted CD8+CD4-CCR7+CD45RA+ naive T cells. V usage is TRBV12-3 or TRBV12-4 and J usage is TRBJ1-1, with 7 bases identical to TRBD1. CDR3 nucleotide sequence: TGTGCCAGCAGATTGAGGGGGCCTGAAGCTTTCTTT. It specifies CASRLRGPEAFF.